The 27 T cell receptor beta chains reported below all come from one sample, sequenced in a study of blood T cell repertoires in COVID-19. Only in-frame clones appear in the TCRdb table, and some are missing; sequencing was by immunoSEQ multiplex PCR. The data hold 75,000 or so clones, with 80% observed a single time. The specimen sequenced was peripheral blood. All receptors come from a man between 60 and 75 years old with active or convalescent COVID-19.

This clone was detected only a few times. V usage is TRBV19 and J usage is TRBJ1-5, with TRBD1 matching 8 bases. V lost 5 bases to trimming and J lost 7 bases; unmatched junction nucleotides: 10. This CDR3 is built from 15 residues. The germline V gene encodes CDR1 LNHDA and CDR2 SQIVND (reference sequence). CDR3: CASSADRGLGQPQHF. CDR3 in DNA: TGTGCCAGTAGTGCCGACAGGGGCCTAGGGCAGCCCCAGCATTTT.

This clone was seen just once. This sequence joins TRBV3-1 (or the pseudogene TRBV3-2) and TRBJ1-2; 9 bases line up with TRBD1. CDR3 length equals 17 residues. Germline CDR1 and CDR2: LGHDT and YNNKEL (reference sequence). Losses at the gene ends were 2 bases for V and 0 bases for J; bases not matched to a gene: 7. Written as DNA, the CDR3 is TGTGCCAGCAGCCAAAAGGACAGGGGAAGGCCTAACTATGGCTACACCTTC. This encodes CASSQKDRGRPNYGYTF.

The CDR3 nucleotides are TGTGCCAGCAGTTACCCCCTGCGGGACAGGTCGAACACCGGGGAGCTGTTTTTT. Its protein product is CASSYPLRDRSNTGELFF. The chain recombines TRBV6-2 or TRBV6-3 with TRBJ2-2, with 8 bases that match TRBD1. The length of the CDR3 is 18 residues. V was clipped by 2 bases and J by 0 bases; unmatched bases: 8. Germline CDR1 reads MNHEY; CDR2 reads SVGEGT.

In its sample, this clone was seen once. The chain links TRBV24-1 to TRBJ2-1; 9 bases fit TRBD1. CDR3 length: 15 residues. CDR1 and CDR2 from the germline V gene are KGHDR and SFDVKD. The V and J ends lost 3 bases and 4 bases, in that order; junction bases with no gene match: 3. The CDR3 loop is CATSDTGGAYNEQFF. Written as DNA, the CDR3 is TGTGCCACCAGTGATACAGGGGGCGCGTACAATGAGCAGTTCTTC.

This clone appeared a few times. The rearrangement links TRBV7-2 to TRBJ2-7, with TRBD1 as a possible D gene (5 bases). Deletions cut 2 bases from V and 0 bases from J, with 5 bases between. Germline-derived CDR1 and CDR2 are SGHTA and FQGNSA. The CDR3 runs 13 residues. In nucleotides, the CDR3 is TGTGCCAGCAGCTTAAGGGGCTCCTACGAGCAGTACTTC. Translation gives CASSLRGSYEQYF.

The CDR3 nucleotides read TGTGCCTGGTCTAACGCCGGCCCCGGGGGGAACACTGAAGCTTTCTTT. This translates into CAWSNAGPGGNTEAFF. This sequence joins TRBV30 and TRBJ1-1; D perhaps matches TRBD1 (5 bases). The CDR3 extends over 16 amino acids. V was clipped by 5 bases and J by 1 base, with 20 bases between them. Germline values: CDR1 GTSNPN, CDR2 SVGIG (reference sequence).

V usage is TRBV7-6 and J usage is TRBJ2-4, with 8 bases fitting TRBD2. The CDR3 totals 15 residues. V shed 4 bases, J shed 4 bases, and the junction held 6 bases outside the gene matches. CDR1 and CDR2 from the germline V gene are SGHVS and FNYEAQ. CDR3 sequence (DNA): TGTGCCAGCAGCTATAGACCGGGGGGGAAAAACATTCAGTACTTC. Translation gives CASSYRPGGKNIQYF.

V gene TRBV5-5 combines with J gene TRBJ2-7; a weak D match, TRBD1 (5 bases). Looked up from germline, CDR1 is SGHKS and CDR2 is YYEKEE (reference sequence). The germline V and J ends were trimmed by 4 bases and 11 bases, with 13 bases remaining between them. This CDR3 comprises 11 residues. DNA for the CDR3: TGTGCCAGCAGCCTCGGACATCAAAAGTACTTC. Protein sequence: CASSLGHQKYF.

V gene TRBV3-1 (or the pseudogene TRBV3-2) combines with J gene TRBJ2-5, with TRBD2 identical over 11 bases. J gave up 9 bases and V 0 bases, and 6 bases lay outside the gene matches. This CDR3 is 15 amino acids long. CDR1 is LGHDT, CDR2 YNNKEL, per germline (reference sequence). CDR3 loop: CASSQDHASGGPQYF. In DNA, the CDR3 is TGTGCCAGCAGCCAAGATCATGCTAGCGGGGGGCCCCAGTACTTC.

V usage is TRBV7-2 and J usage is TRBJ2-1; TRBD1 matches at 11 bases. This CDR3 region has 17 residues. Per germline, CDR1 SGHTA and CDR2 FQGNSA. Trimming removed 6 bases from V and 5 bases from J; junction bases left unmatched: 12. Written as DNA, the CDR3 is TGTGCCAGCAGGCCCGCCGGGACAGGGGGTATCAACAATGAGCAGTTCTTC. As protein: CASRPAGTGGINNEQFF.

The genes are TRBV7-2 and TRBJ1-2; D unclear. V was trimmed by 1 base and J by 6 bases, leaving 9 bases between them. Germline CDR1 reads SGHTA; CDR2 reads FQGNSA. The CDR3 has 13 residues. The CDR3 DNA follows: TGTGCCAGCAGCTTAGGAGGGCCTCATGGCTACACCTTC. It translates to CASSLGGPHGYTF.

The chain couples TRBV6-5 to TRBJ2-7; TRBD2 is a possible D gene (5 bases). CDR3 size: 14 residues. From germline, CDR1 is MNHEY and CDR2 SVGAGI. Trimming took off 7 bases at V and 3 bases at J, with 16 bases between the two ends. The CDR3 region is CASTLTGSRYEQYF. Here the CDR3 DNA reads TGTGCCAGCACCCTAACGGGGTCTCGCTACGAGCAGTACTTC.

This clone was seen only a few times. The CDR3 coding sequence is TGTGCCAGCAGCTTTGGACAGGGAGATTCTTCACCCCTCCACTTT. Its protein is CASSFGQGDSSPLHF. V usage is TRBV7-2 and J usage is TRBJ1-6; 8 bases match TRBD1. CDR1 and CDR2 from the germline V gene are SGHTA and FQGNSA. V was pared by 3 bases and J by 9 bases, with 7 bases of the junction left unmatched. CDR3 size: 15 residues.

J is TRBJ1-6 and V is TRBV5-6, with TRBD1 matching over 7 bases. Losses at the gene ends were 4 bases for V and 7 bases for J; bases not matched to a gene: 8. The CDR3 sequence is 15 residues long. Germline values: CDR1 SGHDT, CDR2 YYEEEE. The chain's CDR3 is CASSGRTGDNSPLHF. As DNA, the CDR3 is TGTGCCAGCAGCGGACGGACAGGAGACAATTCACCCCTCCACTTT.

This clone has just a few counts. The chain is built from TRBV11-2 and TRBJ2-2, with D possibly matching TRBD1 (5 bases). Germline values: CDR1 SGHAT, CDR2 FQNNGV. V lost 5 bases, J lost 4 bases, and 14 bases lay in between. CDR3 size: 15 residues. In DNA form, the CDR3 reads TGTGCCAGCAGCCCCCTAGGCAGGGTCACCGGGGAGCTGTTTTTT. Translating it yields CASSPLGRVTGELFF.

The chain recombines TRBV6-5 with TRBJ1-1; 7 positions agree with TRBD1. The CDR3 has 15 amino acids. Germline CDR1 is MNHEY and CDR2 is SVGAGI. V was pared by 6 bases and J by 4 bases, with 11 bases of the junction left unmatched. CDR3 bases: TGTGCCAGCAGCCTTATTACAGGGGCCCCCACTGAAGCTTTCTTT. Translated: CASSLITGAPTEAFF.

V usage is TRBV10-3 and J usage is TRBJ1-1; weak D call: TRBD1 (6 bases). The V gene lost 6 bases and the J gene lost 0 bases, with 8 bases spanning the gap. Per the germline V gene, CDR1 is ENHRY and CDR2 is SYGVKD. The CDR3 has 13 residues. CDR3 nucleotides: TGTGCCATCAGGGACAGCATGAACACTGAAGCTTTCTTT. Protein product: CAIRDSMNTEAFF.

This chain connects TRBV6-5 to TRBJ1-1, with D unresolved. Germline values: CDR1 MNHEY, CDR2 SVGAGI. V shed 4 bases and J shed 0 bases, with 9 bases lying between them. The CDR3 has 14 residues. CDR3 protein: CASSSTYMNTEAFF. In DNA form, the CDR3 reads TGTGCCAGCAGTTCGACATACATGAACACTGAAGCTTTCTTT.

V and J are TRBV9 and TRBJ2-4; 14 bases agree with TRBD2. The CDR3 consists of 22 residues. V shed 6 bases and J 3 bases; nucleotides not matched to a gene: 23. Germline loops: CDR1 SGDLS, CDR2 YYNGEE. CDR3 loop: CASIPTSGGARCKGRVKNIQYF. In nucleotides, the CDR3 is TGTGCCAGCATCCCGACTAGCGGGGGGGCCAGGTGTAAAGGGCGGGTCAAAAACATTCAGTACTTC.

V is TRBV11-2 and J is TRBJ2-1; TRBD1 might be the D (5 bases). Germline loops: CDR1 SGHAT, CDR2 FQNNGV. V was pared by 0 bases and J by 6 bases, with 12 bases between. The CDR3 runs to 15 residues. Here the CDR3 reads CASSLEAGLPNEQFF. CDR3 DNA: TGTGCCAGCAGCTTAGAAGCAGGGCTTCCCAATGAGCAGTTCTTC.

The CDR3 loop reads CASSLWTSGAADTQYF. DNA for the CDR3: TGTGCCAGCAGCTTGTGGACTAGCGGGGCGGCAGATACGCAGTATTTT. This chain uses TRBV5-5 with TRBJ2-3, with 12 positions matching TRBD2. The CDR3 runs 16 residues. Germline loops: CDR1 SGHKS, CDR2 YYEKEE (reference sequence). Trimming cost V 1 base and J 4 bases; bases outside gene matches: 4.

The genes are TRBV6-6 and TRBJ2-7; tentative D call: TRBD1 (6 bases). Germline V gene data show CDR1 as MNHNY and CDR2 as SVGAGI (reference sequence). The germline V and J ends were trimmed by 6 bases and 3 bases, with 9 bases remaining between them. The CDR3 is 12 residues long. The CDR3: CASSRTDYEQYF. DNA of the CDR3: TGTGCCAGCAGCCGGACAGACTACGAGCAGTACTTC.

CDR3 loop: CASSPRGLYGYTF. The CDR3 DNA sequence: TGTGCCAGCTCACCCAGGGGGTTGTATGGCTACACCTTC. The chain has TRBV18 and TRBJ1-2; 7 bases align to TRBD1. The germline CDR1 and CDR2 sequences are KGHSH and LQKENI. The CDR3 spans 13 residues. V gave up 3 bases and J gave up 5 bases; unmatched junction bases: 3.

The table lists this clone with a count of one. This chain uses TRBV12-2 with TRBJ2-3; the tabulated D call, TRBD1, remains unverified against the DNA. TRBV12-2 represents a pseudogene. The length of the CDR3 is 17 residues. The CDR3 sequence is CASRLLKPQGRTDTQYF. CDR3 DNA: TGTGCAAGTCGCCTACTTAAGCCACAGGGGCGGACAGATACGCAGTATTTT.

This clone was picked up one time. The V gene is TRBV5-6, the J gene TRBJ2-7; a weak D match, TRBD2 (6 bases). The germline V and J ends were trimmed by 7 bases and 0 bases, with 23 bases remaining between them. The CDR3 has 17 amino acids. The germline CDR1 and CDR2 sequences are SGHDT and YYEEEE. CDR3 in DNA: TGTGCCAGCGCGCCCTCTCGGAGGGCGCAAAGCTCCTACGAGCAGTACTTC. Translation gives CASAPSRRAQSSYEQYF. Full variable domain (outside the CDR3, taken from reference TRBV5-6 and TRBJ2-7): DAGVTQSPTHLIKTRGQQVTLRCSPKSGHDTVSWYQQALGQGPQFIFQYYEEEERQRGNFPDRFSGHQFPNYSSELNVNALLLGDSALYLCASAPSRRAQSSYEQYFGPGTRLTVT.

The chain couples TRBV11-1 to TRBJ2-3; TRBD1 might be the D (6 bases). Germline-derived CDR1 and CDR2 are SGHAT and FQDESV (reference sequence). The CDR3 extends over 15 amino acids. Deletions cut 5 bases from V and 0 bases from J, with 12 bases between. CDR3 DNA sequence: TGTGCCAGCAGCCCAGGGGTCCGAAGCACAGATACGCAGTATTTT. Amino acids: CASSPGVRSTDTQYF.

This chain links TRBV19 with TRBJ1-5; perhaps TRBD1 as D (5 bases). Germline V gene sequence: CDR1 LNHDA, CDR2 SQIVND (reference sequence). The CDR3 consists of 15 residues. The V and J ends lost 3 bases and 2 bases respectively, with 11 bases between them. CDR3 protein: CASSMGQGGNQPQHF. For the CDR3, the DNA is TGTGCCAGTAGTATGGGCCAGGGCGGCAATCAGCCCCAGCATTTT.